The sequence of this T cell receptor (beta chain) was determined in a study of prognosis after radiotherapy for stage I lung cancer. It was by two-round multiplex PCR that TCR beta CDR3 was amplified from genomic DNA. It was primers specific to each TRBV and TRBJ gene that first-round PCR used. TCRdb reanalysed the multiplex PCR reads using MiXCR and keeps one entry per CDR3 protein. Of tens of thousands of distinct CDR3 sequences detected, around a quarter appear once; the ten largest clones hold 7.5%. In this sample, this clonotype turned up many times. Per germline, CDR1 MNHEY and CDR2 SVGAGI. V lost 0 bases, J lost 4 bases, and 2 bases stayed unmatched. The CDR3 is 15 residues long.

Material: PBMCs, obtained before or after stereotactic body radiation therapy (not recorded which). The origin of this receptor is a donor at least 50 years old with non-small cell lung cancer. V is TRBV6-5 and J is TRBJ1-4, with 7 bases matching TRBD1. As DNA, the CDR3 is TGTGCCAGCAGTTACTCCGGGACAGTTAATGAAAAACTGTTTTTT. Amino acids: CASSYSGTVNEKLFF.